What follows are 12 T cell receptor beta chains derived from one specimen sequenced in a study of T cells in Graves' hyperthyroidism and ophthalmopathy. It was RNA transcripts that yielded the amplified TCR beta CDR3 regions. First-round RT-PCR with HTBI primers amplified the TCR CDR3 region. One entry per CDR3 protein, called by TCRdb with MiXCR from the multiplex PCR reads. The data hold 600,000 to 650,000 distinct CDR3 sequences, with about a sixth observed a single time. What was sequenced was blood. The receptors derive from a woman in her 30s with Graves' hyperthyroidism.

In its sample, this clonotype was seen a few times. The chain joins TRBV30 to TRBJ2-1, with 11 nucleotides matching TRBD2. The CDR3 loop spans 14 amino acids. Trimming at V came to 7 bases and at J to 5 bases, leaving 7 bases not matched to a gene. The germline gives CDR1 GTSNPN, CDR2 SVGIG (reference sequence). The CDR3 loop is CASLAGVSNNEQFF. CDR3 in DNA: TGTGCCTCACTAGCGGGAGTTTCTAACAATGAGCAGTTCTTC.

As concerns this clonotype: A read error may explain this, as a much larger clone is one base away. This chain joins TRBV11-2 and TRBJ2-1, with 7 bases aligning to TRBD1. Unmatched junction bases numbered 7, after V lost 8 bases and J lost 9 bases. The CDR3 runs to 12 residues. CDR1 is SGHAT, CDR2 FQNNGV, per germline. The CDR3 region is CASGEGTAEQFF. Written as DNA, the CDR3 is TGTGCCAGCGGCGAAGGGACAGCTGAGCAGTTCTTC.

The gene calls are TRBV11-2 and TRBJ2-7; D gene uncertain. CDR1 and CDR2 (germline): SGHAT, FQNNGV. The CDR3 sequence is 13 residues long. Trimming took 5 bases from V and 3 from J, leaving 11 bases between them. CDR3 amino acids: CASSDRANYEQYF. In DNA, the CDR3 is TGTGCCAGCAGCGACCGGGCCAACTACGAGCAGTACTTC. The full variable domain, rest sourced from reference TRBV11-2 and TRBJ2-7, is EAGVAQSPRYKIIEKRQSVAFWCNPISGHATLYWYQQILGQGPKLLIQFQNNGVVDDSQLPKDRFSAERLKGVDSTLKIQPAKLEDSAVYLCASSDRANYEQYFGPGTRLTVT.

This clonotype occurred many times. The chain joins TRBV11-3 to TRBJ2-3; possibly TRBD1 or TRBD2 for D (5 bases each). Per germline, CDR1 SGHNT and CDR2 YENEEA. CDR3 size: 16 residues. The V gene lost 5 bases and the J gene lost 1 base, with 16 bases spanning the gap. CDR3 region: CASSLGLVGGTDTQYF. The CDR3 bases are TGTGCCAGCAGCCTCGGGCTCGTGGGGGGCACAGATACGCAGTATTTT.

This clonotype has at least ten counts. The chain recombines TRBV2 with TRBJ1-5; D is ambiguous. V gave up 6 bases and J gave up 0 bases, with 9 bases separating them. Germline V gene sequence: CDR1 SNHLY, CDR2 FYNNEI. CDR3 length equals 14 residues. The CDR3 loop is CASRLQNSNQPQHF. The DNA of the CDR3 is TGTGCCAGCAGGCTCCAGAATAGCAATCAGCCCCAGCATTTT.

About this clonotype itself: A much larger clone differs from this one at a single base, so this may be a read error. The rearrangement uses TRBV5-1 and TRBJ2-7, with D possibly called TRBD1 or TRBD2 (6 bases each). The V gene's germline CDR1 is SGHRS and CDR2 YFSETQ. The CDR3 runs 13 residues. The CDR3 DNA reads TGCGCCAGCAGCGACGGGGGCTCCTACGAGCGGTACTTC. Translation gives CASSDGGSYERYF.

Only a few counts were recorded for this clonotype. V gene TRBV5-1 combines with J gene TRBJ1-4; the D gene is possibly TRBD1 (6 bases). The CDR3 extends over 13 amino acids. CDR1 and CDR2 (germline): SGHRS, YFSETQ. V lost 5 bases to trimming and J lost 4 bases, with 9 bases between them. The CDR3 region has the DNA TGCGCCAGCAGGGGGGCCCTTAATGAAAAACTGTTTTTT. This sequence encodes CASRGALNEKLFF. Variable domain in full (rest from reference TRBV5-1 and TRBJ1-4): KAGVTQTPRYLIKTRGQQVTLSCSPISGHRSVSWYQQTPGQGLQFLFEYFSETQRNKGNFPGRFSGRQFSNSRSEMNVSTLELGDSALYLCASRGALNEKLFFGSGTQLSVL.

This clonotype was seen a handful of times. The CDR3 loop reads CSVESQPNTEAFF. As DNA, the CDR3 is TGCAGCGTTGAGTCGCAACCGAACACTGAAGCTTTCTTT. This chain uses TRBV29-1 with TRBJ1-1, with no clear D. Trimming took off 3 bases at V and 1 base at J, with 9 bases between the two ends. The CDR3 is 13 amino acids. Germline lookup yields CDR1 SQVTM and CDR2 ANQGSEA. Full variable domain (remainder filled in from reference TRBV29-1 and TRBJ1-1): SAVISQKPSRDICQRGTSLTIQCQVDSQVTMMFWYRQQPGQSLTLIATANQGSEATYESGFVIDKFPISRPNLTFSTLTVSNMSPEDSSIYLCSVESQPNTEAFFGQGTRLTVV.

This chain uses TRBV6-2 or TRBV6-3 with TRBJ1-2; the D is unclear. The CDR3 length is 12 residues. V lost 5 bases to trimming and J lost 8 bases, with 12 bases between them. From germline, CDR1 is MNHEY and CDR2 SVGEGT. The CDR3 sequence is CASSRSGTGYTF. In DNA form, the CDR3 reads TGTGCCAGCAGTCGGAGTGGAACGGGCTACACCTTC.

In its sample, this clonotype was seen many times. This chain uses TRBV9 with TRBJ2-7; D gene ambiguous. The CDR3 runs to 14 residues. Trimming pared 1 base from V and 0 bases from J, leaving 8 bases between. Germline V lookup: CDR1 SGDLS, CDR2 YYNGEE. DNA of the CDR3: TGTGCCAGCAGCGTACTGGGCCACTCCTACGAGCAGTACTTC. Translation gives CASSVLGHSYEQYF.

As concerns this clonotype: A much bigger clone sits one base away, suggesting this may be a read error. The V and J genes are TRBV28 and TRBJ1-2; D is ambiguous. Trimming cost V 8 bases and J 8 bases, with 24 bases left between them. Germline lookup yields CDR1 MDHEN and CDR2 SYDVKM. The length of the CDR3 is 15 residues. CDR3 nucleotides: TGTGCCAGCGCTTCCTGGAGCGGGCCGGCGTCGGGCTACACCTTC. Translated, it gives CASASWSGPASGYTF.

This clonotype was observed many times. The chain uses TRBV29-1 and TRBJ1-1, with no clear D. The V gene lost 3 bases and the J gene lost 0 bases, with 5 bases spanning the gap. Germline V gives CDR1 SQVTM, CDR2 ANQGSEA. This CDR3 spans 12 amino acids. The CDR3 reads CSVDVLNTEAFF. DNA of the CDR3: TGCAGCGTTGACGTATTGAACACTGAAGCTTTCTTT. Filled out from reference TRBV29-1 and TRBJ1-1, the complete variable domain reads SAVISQKPSRDICQRGTSLTIQCQVDSQVTMMFWYRQQPGQSLTLIATANQGSEATYESGFVIDKFPISRPNLTFSTLTVSNMSPEDSSIYLCSVDVLNTEAFFGQGTRLTVV.